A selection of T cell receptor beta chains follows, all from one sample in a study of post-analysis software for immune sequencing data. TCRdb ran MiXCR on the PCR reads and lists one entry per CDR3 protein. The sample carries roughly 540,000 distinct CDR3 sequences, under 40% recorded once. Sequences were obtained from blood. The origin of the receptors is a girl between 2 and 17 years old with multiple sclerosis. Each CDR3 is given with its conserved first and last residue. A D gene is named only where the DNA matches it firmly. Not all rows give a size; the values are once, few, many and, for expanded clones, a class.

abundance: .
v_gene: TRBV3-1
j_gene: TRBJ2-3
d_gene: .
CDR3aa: CASSRASVVGDTQYF
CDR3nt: TGTGCCAGCTCCCGGGCGTCGGTAGTCGGAGATACGCAGTATTTT

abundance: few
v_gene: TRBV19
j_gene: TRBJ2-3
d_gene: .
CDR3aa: CASSLFGAGDTDTQYF
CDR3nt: TGTGCCAGTAGTCTTTTCGGGGCGGGTGACACAGATACGCAGTATTTT

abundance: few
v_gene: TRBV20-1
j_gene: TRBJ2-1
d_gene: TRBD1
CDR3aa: CSARNTGTDNEQFF
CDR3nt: TGCAGTGCTAGAAATACCGGGACAGACAATGAGCAGTTCTTC

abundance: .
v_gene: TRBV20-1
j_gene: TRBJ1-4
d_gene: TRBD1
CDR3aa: CSARMTGYDARKPFF
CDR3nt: TGCAGTGCCAGGATGACAGGGTACGATGCGAGGAAACCGTTTTTT

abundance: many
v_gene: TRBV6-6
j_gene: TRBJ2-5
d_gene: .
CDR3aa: CASSDSYQETQYF
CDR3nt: TGTGCCAGCAGCGACAGCTACCAAGAGACCCAGTACTTC

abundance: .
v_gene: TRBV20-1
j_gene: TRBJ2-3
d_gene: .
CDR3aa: CSATGPGRDTQYF
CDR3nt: TGCAGTGCTACCGGGCCGGGCAGGGATACGCAGTATTTT

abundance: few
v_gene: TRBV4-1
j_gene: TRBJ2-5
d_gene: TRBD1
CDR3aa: CASSQLGTGTGKRETQYF
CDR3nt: TGCGCCAGCAGCCAACTCGGGACCGGGACAGGGAAGAGAGAGACCCAGTACTTC

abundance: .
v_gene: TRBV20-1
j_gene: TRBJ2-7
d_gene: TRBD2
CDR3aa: CSARVRGGRWYEQYF
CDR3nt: TGCAGTGCTAGAGTGCGCGGGGGGCGATGGTACGAGCAGTACTTC

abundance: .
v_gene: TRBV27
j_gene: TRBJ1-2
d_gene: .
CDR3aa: CASSLSQGSYGYTF
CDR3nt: TGTGCCAGCAGTTTGTCCCAGGGGTCCTATGGCTACACCTTC

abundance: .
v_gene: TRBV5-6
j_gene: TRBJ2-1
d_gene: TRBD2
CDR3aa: CASSYPLAGGYNEQFF
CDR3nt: TGTGCCAGCAGCTACCCGCTAGCGGGGGGGTACAATGAGCAGTTCTTC

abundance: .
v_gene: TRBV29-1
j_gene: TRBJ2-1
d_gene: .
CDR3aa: CSALHQGAREQFF
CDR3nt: TGCAGCGCCCTTCATCAGGGCGCCCGGGAGCAGTTCTTC

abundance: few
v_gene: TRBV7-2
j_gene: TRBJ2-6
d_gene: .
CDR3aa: CASSLAKGAGGANVLTF
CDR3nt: TGTGCCAGCAGCTTAGCGAAGGGAGCGGGCGGGGCCAACGTCCTGACTTTC

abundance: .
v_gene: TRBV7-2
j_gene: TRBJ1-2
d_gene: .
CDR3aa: CASSLVDGDGYTF
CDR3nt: TGTGCCAGCAGCTTAGTCGACGGAGATGGCTACACCTTC

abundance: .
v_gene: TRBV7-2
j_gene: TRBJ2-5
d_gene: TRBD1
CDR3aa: CASSSGMDRGIEKTQYF
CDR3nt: TGTGCCAGCAGCTCGGGGATGGACAGGGGAATTGAGAAGACCCAGTACTTC

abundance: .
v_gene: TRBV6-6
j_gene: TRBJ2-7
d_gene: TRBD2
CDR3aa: CASSWTSGEYSYNEQYF
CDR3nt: TGTGCCAGCAGCTGGACTAGCGGGGAATACTCCTACAATGAGCAGTACTTC

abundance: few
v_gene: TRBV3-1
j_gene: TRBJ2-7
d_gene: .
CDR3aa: CASSSLPKTYEQYF
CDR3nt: TGTGCCAGCAGTTCCCTGCCGAAAACCTACGAGCAGTACTTC

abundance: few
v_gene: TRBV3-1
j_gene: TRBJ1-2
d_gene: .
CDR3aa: CASSPRGQYYGYTF
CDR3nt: TGTGCCAGCAGCCCCCGAGGACAGTACTATGGCTACACCTTC

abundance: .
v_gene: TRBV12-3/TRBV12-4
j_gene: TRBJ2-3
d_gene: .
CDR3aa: CASSLGQPQYF
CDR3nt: TGTGCCAGCAGTTTAGGTCAGCCGCAGTATTTT

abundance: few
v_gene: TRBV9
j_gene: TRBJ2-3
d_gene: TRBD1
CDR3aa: CARVPGQGSSTDTQYF
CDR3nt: TGTGCCAGGGTCCCGGGACAGGGGTCTAGCACAGATACGCAGTATTTT

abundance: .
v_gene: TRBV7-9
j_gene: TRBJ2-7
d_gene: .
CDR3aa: CASSPSVKQYF
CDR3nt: TGTGCCAGCAGCCCGTCAGTGAAGCAGTACTTC

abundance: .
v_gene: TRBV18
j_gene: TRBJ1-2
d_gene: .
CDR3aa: CASSPRGANYGYTF
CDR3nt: TGTGCCAGCTCACCACGGGGGGCTAACTATGGCTACACCTTC

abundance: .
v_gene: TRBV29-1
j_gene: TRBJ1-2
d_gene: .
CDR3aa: CSVEASDYGYTF
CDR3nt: TGCAGCGTTGAAGCATCGGACTATGGCTACACCTTC

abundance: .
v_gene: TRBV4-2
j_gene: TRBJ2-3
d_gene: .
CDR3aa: CASSQGGGIDTQYF
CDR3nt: TGTGCCAGCAGCCAAGGGGGGGGCATAGATACGCAGTATTTT

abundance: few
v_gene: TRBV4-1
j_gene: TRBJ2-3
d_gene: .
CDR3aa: CASSQGAPDTQYF
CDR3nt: TGCGCCAGCAGCCAAGGAGCTCCGGATACGCAGTATTTT

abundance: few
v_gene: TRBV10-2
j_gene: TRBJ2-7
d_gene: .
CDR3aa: CASSEMGLTRNEQYF
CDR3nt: TGCGCCAGCAGTGAGATGGGGCTCACGAGGAACGAGCAGTACTTC

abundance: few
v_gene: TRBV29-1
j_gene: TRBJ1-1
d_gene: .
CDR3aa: CSAQGRLNTEAFF
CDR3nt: TGCAGCGCTCAGGGACGTCTGAACACTGAAGCTTTCTTT

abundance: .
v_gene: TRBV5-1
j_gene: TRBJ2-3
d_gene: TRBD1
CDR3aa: CASRLEWTGMADTQYF
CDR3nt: TGCGCCAGCAGACTAGAATGGACAGGGATGGCAGATACGCAGTATTTT

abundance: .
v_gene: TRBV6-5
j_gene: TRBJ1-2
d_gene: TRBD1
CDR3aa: CASGGTGGGYTF
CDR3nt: TGTGCCAGCGGGGGGACAGGGGGTGGCTACACCTTC

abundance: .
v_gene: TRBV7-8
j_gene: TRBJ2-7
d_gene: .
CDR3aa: CASSPPGRGHYEQYF
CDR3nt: TGTGCCAGCAGCCCCCCCGGCCGGGGTCACTACGAGCAGTACTTC

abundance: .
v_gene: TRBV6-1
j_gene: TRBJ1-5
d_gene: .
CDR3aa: CASSEAGGFHQPQHF
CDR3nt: TGTGCCAGCAGTGAAGCTGGGGGGTTTCATCAGCCCCAGCATTTT

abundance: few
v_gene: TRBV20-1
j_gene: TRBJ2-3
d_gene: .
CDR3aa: CSASTTTDTQYF
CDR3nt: TGCAGTGCATCGACCACCACAGATACGCAGTATTTT

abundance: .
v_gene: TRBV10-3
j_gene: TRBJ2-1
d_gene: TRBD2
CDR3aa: CASLSGAKYNEQFF
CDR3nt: TGTGCCAGCCTTAGCGGGGCCAAATACAATGAGCAGTTCTTC

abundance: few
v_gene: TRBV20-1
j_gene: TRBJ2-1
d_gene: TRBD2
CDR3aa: CSAGTSGGPAYNEQFF
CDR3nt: TGCAGTGCCGGGACTAGCGGGGGGCCAGCCTACAATGAGCAGTTCTTC

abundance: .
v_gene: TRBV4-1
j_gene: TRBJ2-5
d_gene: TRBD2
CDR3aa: CASSQGLAGFKETQYF
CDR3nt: TGCGCCAGCAGCCAAGGACTAGCGGGGTTCAAAGAGACCCAGTACTTC

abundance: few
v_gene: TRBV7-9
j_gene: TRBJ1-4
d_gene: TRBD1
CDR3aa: CASSGTAATNEKLFF
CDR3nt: TGTGCCAGCAGCGGGACAGCAGCAACTAATGAAAAACTGTTTTTT

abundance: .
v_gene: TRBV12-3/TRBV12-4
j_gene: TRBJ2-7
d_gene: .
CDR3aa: CVSSLQGTHEQYF
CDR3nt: TGTGTCAGCAGTTTACAGGGAACTCACGAGCAGTACTTC